The rows below give T cell receptor beta chains drawn from one sample of a study of T cell responses to AZD1222 COVID-19 vaccine. Clones were read by immunoSEQ multiplex PCR, and TCRdb kept only the in-frame ones, dropping some. Among 120,000 or so clones listed, approximately 94% were seen once. The sequences come from peripheral blood, collected 28 days after the second AZD1222 dose. Receptors originate from an adult who received the AZD1222 COVID-19 vaccine. CDR3s include the opening cysteine and the closing phenylalanine or tryptophan. Size tells how often a clone was seen (once, few, many) or the class of an expanded clone, and some rows leave it out.

j_call | clone_size | v_call | cdr3_aa
TRBJ1-1 | NA | TRBV19 | CASSMSSALNTEAFF
TRBJ1-6 | NA | TRBV25-1 | CASGGQPHSPLHF
TRBJ2-2 | NA | TRBV2 | CASRGLAGVPGELFF
TRBJ1-1 | NA | TRBV9 | CASSEGTGYNTEAFF
TRBJ1-6 | NA | TRBV6-5 | CASSYSGGNSPLHF
TRBJ2-7 | NA | TRBV28 | CASSAGQGGSHEQYF
TRBJ1-2 | NA | TRBV12-3/TRBV12-4 | CASSPTPLGYTF
TRBJ1-4 | NA | TRBV27 | CASSSPTGVNEKLFF
TRBJ2-2 | NA | TRBV28 | CASSFRAWTNTGELFF
TRBJ2-7 | NA | TRBV5-1 | CASSTGSQAYEQYF
TRBJ1-1 | NA | TRBV27 | CASSLLWDTEAFF
TRBJ1-5 | NA | TRBV12-3/TRBV12-4 | CASKRNSNQPQHF
TRBJ1-5 | NA | TRBV4-1 | CASSQVGWRDQPQHF
TRBJ1-1 | NA | TRBV6-5 | CASSYSRDLFPEAFF
TRBJ2-5 | NA | TRBV24-1 | CATYRGETQYF
TRBJ1-4 | NA | TRBV4-1 | CASSQDPWGKLFF
TRBJ2-3 | NA | TRBV9 | CASSARLAGPSTDTQYF
TRBJ2-7 | NA | TRBV18 | CASSPGQPYEQYF
TRBJ1-2 | NA | TRBV5-1 | CASSSGTGVGYTF
TRBJ2-6 | NA | TRBV28 | CASSPAVIGGGQGSSGANVLTF
TRBJ2-3 | NA | TRBV18 | CASSPRNSGGRTDTQYF
TRBJ1-3 | NA | TRBV5-1 | CASSLLPGTTGNTIYF
TRBJ2-5 | NA | TRBV6-5 | CASSRGGPKTQYF
TRBJ1-1 | NA | TRBV19 | CASSISGSLNTEAFF
TRBJ2-3 | NA | TRBV6-1 | CASSDPLDTQYF
TRBJ1-2 | NA | TRBV10-3 | CAISDVGTPRAYGYTF
TRBJ1-1 | NA | TRBV19 | CASSIGDRGREGTEAFF
TRBJ1-2 | NA | TRBV29-1 | CSAGNGYTF
TRBJ2-1 | NA | TRBV24-1 | CATSDTNDRYNEQFF
TRBJ2-5 | NA | TRBV3-1/TRBV3-2 | CASNYPGFRETQYF
TRBJ1-2 | NA | TRBV6-5 | CATPGQYYGYTF
TRBJ1-2 | NA | TRBV3-1/TRBV3-2 | CASSLQGTGAVSYGYTF
TRBJ2-3 | NA | TRBV12-3/TRBV12-4 | CASSFRSRTQYF
TRBJ2-7 | NA | TRBV2 | CASSFEGSGLTPTYQQYF
TRBJ1-1 | once | TRBV18 | CASQRGEQGAFF
TRBJ1-1 | once | TRBV5-1 | CASSLSPITGEDEAFF
TRBJ1-6 | NA | TRBV10-1 | CASTQGGSSPLHF
TRBJ2-7 | few | TRBV7-8 | CASSYRDEQYF
TRBJ1-6 | NA | TRBV19 | CASSPSSSYNSPLHF
TRBJ2-7 | NA | TRBV7-6 | CASSLDLGTGTYEQYF
TRBJ2-5 | NA | TRBV5-1 | CASSLAETQYF